The subject of this entry is one T cell receptor (beta chain). The donors were part of the validation cohort, which consisted of about 120 subjects and was separate from the first cohort of 600 to 850 subjects. The sample comes from a study of cytomegalovirus exposure and HLA in healthy donors. With V trimmed by 7 bases and J by 7 bases, 15 bases remained unmatched. The CDR3 totals 16 residues. Per the germline V gene, CDR1 is SGHAT and CDR2 is FQNNGV. This table comes from immunoSEQ multiplex PCR, and its TCRdb copy is limited to in-frame clones, with some not included. The repertoire includes about 64,000 clones, roughly nine tenths of them detected once, and 1.3% sits in the top ten.

Material: PBMCs. J is TRBJ1-4 and V is TRBV11-2, with TRBD1 matching 7 bases. The source is a woman between 18 and 30 years old in good health and CMV-seronegative. CDR3: CASTWDSLEGSEKLFF. CDR3 sequence (DNA): TGTGCCAGCACCTGGGACAGTCTGGAGGGGAGTGAAAAACTGTTTTTT.